This T cell receptor beta chain stems from a study of CD8 T cells in ankylosing spondylitis. The V end was cut by 4 bases, the J end by 2 bases, with 15 bases between. CDR3 length equals 14 residues. Germline V lookup: CDR1 DFQATT, CDR2 SNEGSKA (reference sequence). TCRdb itself ran the 5' RACE reads through MiXCR, one entry per CDR3 protein. The table has 350,000 to 450,000 distinct CDR3 sequences, 20% seen once; the top ten hold about an eighth. This clonotype has just a few counts. Sequencing was done on a sample of blood, either unsorted or a sorted T cell fraction (not recorded which). The receptor comes from a male donor with ankylosing spondylitis or in good health (not recorded which). The chain couples TRBV20-1 to TRBJ2-7; D is unclear. The CDR3 spells CSATTLRVPYEQYF. CDR3 nucleotides: TGCAGTGCTACCACCCTCCGGGTCCCCTACGAGCAGTACTTC.